A single sample is the source of the 31 T cell receptor beta chains below, sequenced in a study of regulatory T cells in long-lasting Graves disease. To make TCR beta libraries, researchers used iRepertoire HTBI primers and Arm-PCR of CDR3 regions. MiXCR was run by TCRdb on the multiplex PCR reads, yielding one entry per CDR3 protein. The profile shows fewer than 550,000 distinct CDR3 sequences, roughly 17% of them singletons. Sample time point: newly diagnosed GD, antithyroid drugs for less than 3 months. Construction of the TCR library relied on RNA isolated from PBMCs. The same sample was also studied in work on T cells in Graves' hyperthyroidism and ophthalmopathy.

Sequenced here: peripheral blood mononuclear cells (PBMCs), sampled at new diagnosis, from a patient treated with antithyroid drugs. These receptors all stem from a woman aged 18-29 years with Graves disease.

This clonotype was seen repeatedly, ten times or more. CDR3 DNA sequence: TGTGCCAGCAGTCGCTTCGTAGGGTATGGCTACACCTTC. Translated: CASSRFVGYGYTF. This chain joins TRBV6-1 and TRBJ1-2; D gene uncertain. The CDR3 is made up of 13 amino acids. Germline V gives CDR1 MNHNS, CDR2 SASEGT. Trimming took 5 bases from V and 5 from J, leaving 12 bases between them.

A few counts support this clonotype. The V call is TRBV6-2 or TRBV6-3, the J call TRBJ2-5; 9 bases match TRBD2. This CDR3 spans 17 amino acids. The V gene end was trimmed by 5 bases and the J gene end by 0 bases; junction bases not matched to a gene: 10. Germline lookup yields CDR1 MNHEY and CDR2 SVGEGT. CDR3 residues: CASSRPNSGRNQETQYF. CDR3 DNA: TGTGCCAGCAGTAGGCCTAATAGCGGGAGAAACCAAGAGACCCAGTACTTC.

This chain joins TRBV5-1 and TRBJ2-7; D call uncertain. V dropped 5 bases and J dropped 0 bases, with 24 bases sitting between them. The CDR3 totals 18 residues. The germline V gene encodes CDR1 SGHRS and CDR2 YFSETQ. The CDR3 here is CASRYTPQFHQSSYEQYF. The DNA of the CDR3 is TGCGCCAGCAGATATACTCCCCAGTTTCACCAAAGCTCCTACGAGCAGTACTTC.

The table lists this clonotype with many counts. The rearrangement joins TRBV28 to TRBJ1-6; tentatively, D is TRBD1 (6 bases). CDR1 is MDHEN, CDR2 SYDVKM, per germline. The ends were cut back, 6 bases at V and 4 bases at J, with 22 bases in the middle. The CDR3 extends over 18 amino acids. This CDR3 is CASSSLRMTGRYNSPLHF. The CDR3 DNA sequence: TGTGCCAGCAGCTCCCTGAGAATGACAGGAAGATATAATTCACCCCTCCACTTT.

The V and J genes are TRBV29-1 and TRBJ1-2, with D uncertain. V was trimmed by 7 bases and J by 4 bases, leaving 19 bases between them. This CDR3 comprises 14 residues. Germline values: CDR1 SQVTM, CDR2 ANQGSEA. The CDR3 sequence: CSASLGRRSYGYTF. The DNA of the CDR3 is TGCAGCGCCAGTCTTGGTCGGAGGAGCTATGGCTACACCTTC.

This clonotype has at least ten counts. The chain is built from TRBV5-1 and TRBJ2-3, with 10 bases aligning to TRBD2. CDR1 and CDR2 (germline): SGHRS, YFSETQ. The CDR3 length is 17 residues. The V segment lost 0 bases and the J segment 4 bases; nucleotides outside the gene matches: 8. CDR3 residues: CASSLGASGSSSDTQYF. CDR3 sequence (DNA): TGCGCCAGCAGCTTGGGGGCTAGCGGGAGTTCCTCAGATACGCAGTATTTT.

This clonotype was counted many times. The genes are TRBV28 and TRBJ1-1; 8 nucleotides agree with TRBD1. Germline V gives CDR1 MDHEN, CDR2 SYDVKM. J gave up 0 bases and V 7 bases, and 7 bases lay outside the gene matches. The CDR3 is made up of 15 amino acids. The DNA for the CDR3 is TGTGCCAGCAAGCAGGGGGCGGGAATGAACACTGAAGCTTTCTTT. This translates into CASKQGAGMNTEAFF.

The rearrangement uses TRBV2 and TRBJ2-2, with D possibly being TRBD1 (6 bases). The V end was cut by 7 bases, the J end by 5 bases, with 14 bases between. The V gene's germline CDR1 is SNHLY and CDR2 FYNNEI. CDR3 size: 14 residues. The CDR3 nucleotides read TGTGCCAGCAAAATTACAGGGTTAACCGGGGAGCTGTTTTTT. This encodes CASKITGLTGELFF.

Of note for this clonotype: Being one base from a much bigger clone, this may be a read error. This rearrangement joins TRBV6-2 or TRBV6-3 to TRBJ2-7, with 12 bases fitting TRBD2. This CDR3 region has 18 residues. Germline V gives CDR1 MNHEY, CDR2 SVGEGT. The V and J ends lost 6 bases and 7 bases, in that order; junction bases with no gene match: 19. The CDR3 region is CASSSGLAGRSAIDEQYF. The DNA for the CDR3 is TGTGCCAGCAGCAGCGGACTAGCGGGAAGATCCGCTATCGATGAGCAGTACTTC.

The chain carries TRBV4-1 and TRBJ2-5, with D perhaps TRBD1 or TRBD2 (5 bases each). The CDR3 is made up of 17 amino acids. Trimming removed 0 bases at V and 2 bases at J, with 16 bases between. Germline V CDR1 and CDR2: MGHRA, YSYEKL. CDR3 coding DNA: TGCGCCAGCAGCCAAGAGGTCACGGGACCGTTACAAGAGACCCAGTACTTC. This translates into CASSQEVTGPLQETQYF.

This clonotype was found a few times. A read error may explain this, as a much larger clone is one base away. V is TRBV6-1 and J is TRBJ2-3, with 10 positions matching TRBD2. This CDR3 comprises 16 residues. J lost 6 bases, V lost 2 bases, and 8 bases had no gene match. The V gene's germline CDR1 is MNHNS and CDR2 SASEGT. This CDR3 is CASSEYGASGSDTQYF. In DNA form, the CDR3 reads TGTGCCAGCAGTGAATATGGGGCTAGCGGGAGTGATACGCAGTATTTT.

This clonotype was detected ten times or more. This may stem from a read error, because a much larger clone lies one nucleotide away. The J gene is TRBJ2-1, the V gene TRBV7-3; 13 positions match TRBD2. The V gene's germline CDR1 is SGHTA and CDR2 FQGTGA. This CDR3 has 16 amino acids. V gave up 4 bases and J gave up 6 bases; unmatched junction bases: 6. Here the CDR3 DNA reads TGTGCCAGCAGCTCTACGGGACTAGCGGGAAGCAATGAGCAGTTCTTC. Amino acid sequence: CASSSTGLAGSNEQFF. The entire variable domain, with the rest obtained from reference TRBV7-3 and TRBJ2-1, is as follows: GAGVSQTPSNKVTEKGKYVELRCDPISGHTALYWYRQSLGQGPEFLIYFQGTGAADDSGLPNDRFFAVRPEGSVSTLKIQRTERGDSAVYLCASSSTGLAGSNEQFFGPGTRLTVL.

This clonotype was observed many times. The chain couples TRBV28 to TRBJ2-7, with 8 bases identical to TRBD1. Unmatched junction bases numbered 9, after V lost 10 bases and J lost 4 bases. This CDR3 spans 13 amino acids. Per germline, CDR1 MDHEN and CDR2 SYDVKM. The CDR3 nucleotides read TGTGCCATCTCCCGGGACAGGATTTACGAGCAGTACTTC. Protein: CAISRDRIYEQYF. Filled out from reference TRBV28 and TRBJ2-7, the complete variable domain reads DVKVTQSSRYLVKRTGEKVFLECVQDMDHENMFWYRQDPGLGLRLIYFSYDVKMKEKGDIPEGYSVSREKKERFSLILESASTNQTSMYLCAISRDRIYEQYFGPGTRLTVT.

This clonotype has a count of ten or more. The V and J genes are TRBV10-3 and TRBJ2-7; 8 nucleotides match TRBD1. Germline V gene data show CDR1 as ENHRY and CDR2 as SYGVKD. J was trimmed by 1 base and V by 7 bases; bases with no gene match: 6. This CDR3 region has 14 residues. This chain's CDR3 is CAIMDRDRSYEQYF. In DNA form, the CDR3 reads TGTGCCATCATGGACAGGGATAGGTCCTACGAGCAGTACTTC.

Concerning this clonotype itself: This may come from a read error, since a much larger clone is one base off. The conserved closing phenylalanine or tryptophan is absent in this CDR3, likely reflecting a read error. CDR3 nucleotides: TGTGCCTGGAGTGTACGATCCGGGAGGCTAAACCAAGAGACCCAGTACCTC. This encodes CAWSVRSGRLNQETQYL. V usage is TRBV30 and J usage is TRBJ2-5; the match to TRBD2 covers 7 bases. This CDR3 is built from 17 residues. Germline trimming cut 0 bases from V and 0 bases from J; bases unmatched to any gene: 10. CDR1 GTSNPN and CDR2 SVGIG come from the germline V gene (reference sequence).

The gene calls are TRBV7-9 and TRBJ2-2; TRBD2 matches at 8 bases. Germline-derived CDR1 and CDR2 are SEHNR and FQNEAQ (reference sequence). CDR3 size: 17 residues. J gave up 0 bases and V 2 bases, and 5 bases lay outside the gene matches. CDR3 residues: CASSLRSGKSNTGELFF. CDR3 in DNA: TGTGCCAGCAGCTTACGTAGCGGGAAGTCGAACACCGGGGAGCTGTTTTTT.

This clonotype was seen at least ten times. The rearrangement uses TRBV20-1 and TRBJ2-7; possible D gene TRBD2, 6 bases. CDR3 size: 13 residues. V shed 5 bases and J shed 4 bases, with 15 bases lying between them. Looked up from germline, CDR1 is DFQATT and CDR2 is SNEGSKA (reference sequence). The CDR3 protein is CSALIAGNYEQYF. The CDR3 nucleotides read TGCAGTGCTTTGATCGCGGGAAATTACGAGCAGTACTTC.

This clonotype showed up many times. V and J are TRBV2 and TRBJ2-3, with TRBD2 identical over 11 bases. Germline-derived CDR1 and CDR2 are SNHLY and FYNNEI. The CDR3 runs to 17 residues. With V trimmed by 4 bases and J by 0 bases, 6 bases remained unmatched. The CDR3 spells CASSGGRTSGSTDTQYF. CDR3 nucleotide sequence: TGTGCCAGCAGTGGGGGGCGGACTAGCGGGAGCACAGATACGCAGTATTTT.

The chain is built from TRBV19 and TRBJ2-1; 9 nucleotides match TRBD1. CDR1 and CDR2 from the germline V gene are LNHDA and SQIVND (reference sequence). This CDR3 has 15 residues. V was pared by 8 bases and J by 4 bases, with 9 bases of the junction left unmatched. The CDR3 loop reads CASGQGTGLYNEQFF. The CDR3 nucleotides are TGTGCCAGTGGCCAAGGGACAGGGCTATACAATGAGCAGTTCTTC.

This clonotype was detected many times. V gene TRBV20-1 combines with J gene TRBJ1-1; the D is unclear. There are 13 residues in the CDR3. Trimming stripped 0 bases from V and 1 base from J, with 6 bases between. CDR1 is DFQATT and CDR2 is SNEGSKA in the germline V gene (reference sequence). CDR3 nucleotide sequence: TGCAGTGCTAGAGATCGGGCGAACACTGAAGCTTTCTTT. The encoded protein is CSARDRANTEAFF.

This clonotype was seen more than once but under ten times. V and J are TRBV6-1 and TRBJ1-2; 9 positions match TRBD1. The CDR3 has 14 residues. With V trimmed by 7 bases and J by 4 bases, 7 bases remained unmatched. Germline V gene lookup returns CDR1 MNHNS and CDR2 SASEGT. CDR3 amino acids: CASKPGQGSYGYTF. DNA of the CDR3: TGTGCCAGCAAGCCGGGACAGGGATCCTATGGCTACACCTTC.

About this clonotype itself: Just one base apart from a much larger clone, this may be a read error. The V and J genes are TRBV3-1 and TRBJ2-1; the match to TRBD2 covers 7 bases. The germline gives CDR1 LGHDT, CDR2 YNNKEL (reference sequence). The V and J ends lost 4 bases and 10 bases, in that order; junction bases with no gene match: 10. The CDR3 spans 14 residues. The CDR3 nucleotides are TGTGCCAGCAGCCTACGGGACTATACCTACGAGCAGTTCTTC. Encoded protein: CASSLRDYTYEQFF.

This clonotype was detected many times. The chain carries TRBV6-1 and TRBJ2-3; D is perhaps TRBD1 (5 bases). This CDR3 has 14 amino acids. Germline V lookup: CDR1 MNHNS, CDR2 SASEGT. The V and J ends lost 5 bases and 0 bases respectively, with 9 bases between them. The chain's CDR3 is CASSPTGSTDTQYF. The CDR3 nucleotides are TGTGCCAGCAGTCCTACAGGAAGCACAGATACGCAGTATTTT.

This clonotype showed up many times. The rearrangement links TRBV7-2 to TRBJ2-3; D call uncertain. Trimming removed 5 bases at V and 3 bases at J, with 9 bases between. There are 13 residues in the CDR3. The germline V gene encodes CDR1 SGHTA and CDR2 FQGNSA. The CDR3 DNA reads TGTGCCAGCAGCACCCAGTATACAGATACGCAGTATTTT. It encodes CASSTQYTDTQYF.

This clonotype was observed at least ten times. The J gene is TRBJ2-1, the V gene TRBV9; TRBD2 is a possible D gene (9 bases). The V and J ends lost 0 bases and 8 bases respectively, with 27 bases between them. This CDR3 contains 19 residues. Germline V gene sequence: CDR1 SGDLS, CDR2 YYNGEE. The CDR3, as DNA: TGTGCCAGCAGCGTAGGGGGTGGACAGGGACTAGCAGGACACGATGAGCAGTTCTTC. Its protein is CASSVGGGQGLAGHDEQFF.

The table lists this clonotype with many counts. The chain has TRBV12-3 or TRBV12-4 and TRBJ1-5, with D hard to call. V was pared by 5 bases and J by 2 bases, with 10 bases between. The CDR3 loop spans 14 amino acids. CDR3 loop: CASSPDLGNQPQHF. CDR3 DNA sequence: TGTGCCAGCAGTCCTGATTTGGGCAATCAGCCCCAGCATTTT.

This clonotype showed up just a few times. The chain uses TRBV20-1 and TRBJ2-1, with a weak D call TRBD1 (5 bases). V lost 5 bases, J lost 3 bases, and 17 bases lay in between. The CDR3 has 15 amino acids. Per germline, CDR1 DFQATT and CDR2 SNEGSKA (reference sequence). The CDR3 DNA sequence: TGCAGTGCTCCCTTTGTAGGGGAAGTCTACAATGAGCAGTTCTTC. It translates to CSAPFVGEVYNEQFF.

The chain employs TRBV6-1 and TRBJ2-7; 13 nucleotides align to TRBD2. This CDR3 comprises 15 residues. Per the germline V gene, CDR1 is MNHNS and CDR2 is SASEGT. After removal of 5 bases from V and 7 bases from J, the junction contained 8 bases not matched to a gene. The CDR3 nucleotides read TGTGCCAGCAGTACCGGACTAGCGGGGGTGGGTGAGCAGTACTTC. Its translation: CASSTGLAGVGEQYF.

The rearrangement links TRBV20-1 to TRBJ2-3, with D perhaps TRBD1 (5 bases). V was cut by 3 bases and J by 4 bases, with 14 bases left in between. Germline values: CDR1 DFQATT, CDR2 SNEGSKA (reference sequence). The CDR3 runs to 14 residues. The CDR3 DNA sequence: TGCAGTGCTAGGGGGCCTGGTGGGGCAGATACGCAGTATTTT. Protein product: CSARGPGGADTQYF.

At least ten counts were recorded for this clonotype. This chain links TRBV6-5 with TRBJ2-7; 10 bases align to TRBD2. CDR1 and CDR2 (germline): MNHEY, SVGAGI. The V segment lost 0 bases and the J segment 2 bases; nucleotides outside the gene matches: 4. This CDR3 is built from 16 residues. The CDR3 DNA follows: TGTGCCAGCAGTTACTCAACCCTAGCGGGAGCCTACGAGCAGTACTTC. The encoded protein is CASSYSTLAGAYEQYF.

The chain joins TRBV7-3 to TRBJ2-7, with 8 bases that match TRBD1. The ends lost 5 bases at V and 6 bases at J; junction bases unmatched: 9. Germline CDR1 is SGHTA and CDR2 is FQGTGA. The CDR3 loop spans 14 amino acids. The CDR3 loop is CASSRGTGYPEQYF. CDR3 coding DNA: TGTGCCAGCAGCCGCGGGACAGGTTATCCCGAGCAGTACTTC.